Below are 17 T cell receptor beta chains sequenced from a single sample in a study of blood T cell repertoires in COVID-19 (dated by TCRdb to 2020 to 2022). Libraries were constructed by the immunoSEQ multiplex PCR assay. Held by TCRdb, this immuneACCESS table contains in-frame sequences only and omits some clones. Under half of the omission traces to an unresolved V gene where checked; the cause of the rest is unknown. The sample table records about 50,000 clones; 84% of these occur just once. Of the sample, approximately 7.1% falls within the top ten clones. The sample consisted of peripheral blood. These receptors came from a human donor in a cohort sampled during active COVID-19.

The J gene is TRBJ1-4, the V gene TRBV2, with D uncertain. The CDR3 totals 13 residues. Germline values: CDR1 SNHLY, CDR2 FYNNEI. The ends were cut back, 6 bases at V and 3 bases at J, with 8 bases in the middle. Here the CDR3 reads CASSPEANEKLFF. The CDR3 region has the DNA TGTGCCAGCAGCCCCGAGGCTAATGAAAAACTGTTTTTT.

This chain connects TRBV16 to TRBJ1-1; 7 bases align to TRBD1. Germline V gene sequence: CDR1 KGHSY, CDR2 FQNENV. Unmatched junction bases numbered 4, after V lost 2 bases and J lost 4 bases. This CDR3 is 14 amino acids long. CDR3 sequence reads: CASSQGAGGTEAFF. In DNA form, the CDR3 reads TGTGCCAGCAGCCAAGGAGCAGGGGGCACTGAAGCTTTCTTT.

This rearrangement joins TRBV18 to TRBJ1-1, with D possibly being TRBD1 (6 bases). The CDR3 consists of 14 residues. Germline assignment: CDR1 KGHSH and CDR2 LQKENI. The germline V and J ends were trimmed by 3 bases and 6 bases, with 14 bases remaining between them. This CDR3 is CASSPVGRGPEAFF. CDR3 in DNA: TGTGCCAGCTCACCGGTGGGCAGGGGCCCTGAAGCTTTCTTT.

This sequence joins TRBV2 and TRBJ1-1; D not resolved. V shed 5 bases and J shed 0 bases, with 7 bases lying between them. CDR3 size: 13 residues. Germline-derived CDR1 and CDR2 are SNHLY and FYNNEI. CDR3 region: CASSRQVNTEAFF. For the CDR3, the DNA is TGTGCCAGCAGTCGGCAGGTGAACACTGAAGCTTTCTTT.

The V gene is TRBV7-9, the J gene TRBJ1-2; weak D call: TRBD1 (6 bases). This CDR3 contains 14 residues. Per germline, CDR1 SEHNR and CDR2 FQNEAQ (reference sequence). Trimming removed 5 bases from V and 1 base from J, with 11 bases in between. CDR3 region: CASSRGGVNYGYTF. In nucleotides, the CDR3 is TGTGCCAGCAGCAGGGGGGGAGTTAACTATGGCTACACCTTC.

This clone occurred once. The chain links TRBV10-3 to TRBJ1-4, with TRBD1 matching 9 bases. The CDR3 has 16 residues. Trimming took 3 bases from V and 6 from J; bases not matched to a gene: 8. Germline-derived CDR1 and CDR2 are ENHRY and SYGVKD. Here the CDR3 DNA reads TGTGCCATCAGTGAATCCACAGGGGGCGATTATGAAAAACTGTTTTTT. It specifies CAISESTGGDYEKLFF.

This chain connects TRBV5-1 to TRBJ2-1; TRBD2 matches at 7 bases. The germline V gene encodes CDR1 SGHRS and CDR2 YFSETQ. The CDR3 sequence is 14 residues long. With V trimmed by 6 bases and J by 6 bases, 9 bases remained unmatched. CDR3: CASNRRGGSNEQFF. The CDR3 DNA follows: TGCGCCAGCAATAGAAGAGGCGGGAGCAATGAGCAGTTCTTC.

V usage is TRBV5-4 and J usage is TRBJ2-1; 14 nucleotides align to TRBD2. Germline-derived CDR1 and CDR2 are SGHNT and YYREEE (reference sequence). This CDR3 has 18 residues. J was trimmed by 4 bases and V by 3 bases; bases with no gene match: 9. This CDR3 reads CASSYGTSGRGGYNEQFF. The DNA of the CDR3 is TGTGCCAGCAGCTATGGGACTAGCGGGAGAGGGGGTTACAATGAGCAGTTCTTC.

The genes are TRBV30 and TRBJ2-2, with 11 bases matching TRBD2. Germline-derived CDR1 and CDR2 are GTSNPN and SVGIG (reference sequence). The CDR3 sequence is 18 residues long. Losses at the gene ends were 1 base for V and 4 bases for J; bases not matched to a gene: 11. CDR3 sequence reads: CAWSGRTSGLGVTGELFF. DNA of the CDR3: TGTGCCTGGAGTGGGCGGACTAGCGGGCTAGGGGTCACCGGGGAGCTGTTTTTT.

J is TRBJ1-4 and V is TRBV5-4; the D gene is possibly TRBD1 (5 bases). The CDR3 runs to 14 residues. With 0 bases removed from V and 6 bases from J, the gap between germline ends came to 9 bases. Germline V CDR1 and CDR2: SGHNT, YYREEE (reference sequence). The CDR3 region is CASSLDPGDEKLFF. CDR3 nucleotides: TGTGCCAGCAGCTTGGACCCGGGGGATGAAAAACTGTTTTTT.

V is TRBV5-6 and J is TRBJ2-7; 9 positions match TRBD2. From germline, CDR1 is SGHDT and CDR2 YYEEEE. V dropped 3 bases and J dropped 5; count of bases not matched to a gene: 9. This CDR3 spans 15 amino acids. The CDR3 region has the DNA TGTGCCAGCAGCTCCGTTAGCGGGAGAGGCCACGAGCAGTACTTC. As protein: CASSSVSGRGHEQYF.

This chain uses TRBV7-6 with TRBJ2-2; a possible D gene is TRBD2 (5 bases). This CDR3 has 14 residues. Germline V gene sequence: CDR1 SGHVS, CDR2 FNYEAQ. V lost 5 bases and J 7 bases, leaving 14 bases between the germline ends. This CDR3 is CASSPWESDGELFF. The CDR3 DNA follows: TGTGCCAGCAGCCCATGGGAGAGTGACGGGGAGCTGTTTTTT.

The CDR3 spells CASSSEGTSGFRGKNIQYF. For the CDR3, the DNA is TGTGCCAGCAGCTCCGAGGGGACTAGCGGCTTTCGGGGGAAAAACATTCAGTACTTC. The genes are TRBV7-2 and TRBJ2-4; 11 bases are shared with TRBD2. J gave up 4 bases and V 4 bases, and 15 bases lay outside the gene matches. This CDR3 has 19 amino acids. Germline CDR1 reads SGHTA; CDR2 reads FQGNSA.

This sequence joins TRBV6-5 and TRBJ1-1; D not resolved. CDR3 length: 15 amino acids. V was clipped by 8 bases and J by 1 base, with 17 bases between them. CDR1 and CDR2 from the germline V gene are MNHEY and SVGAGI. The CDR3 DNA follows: TGTGCCAGCGGTATGAGAAGCACTGGGAACACTGAAGCTTTCTTT. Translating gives CASGMRSTGNTEAFF.

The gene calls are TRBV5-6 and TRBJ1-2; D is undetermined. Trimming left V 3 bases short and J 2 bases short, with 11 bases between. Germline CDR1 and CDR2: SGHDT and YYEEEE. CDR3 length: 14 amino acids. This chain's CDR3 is CASSSPSANYGYTF. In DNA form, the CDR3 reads TGTGCCAGCAGCTCGCCTAGTGCCAACTATGGCTACACCTTC.

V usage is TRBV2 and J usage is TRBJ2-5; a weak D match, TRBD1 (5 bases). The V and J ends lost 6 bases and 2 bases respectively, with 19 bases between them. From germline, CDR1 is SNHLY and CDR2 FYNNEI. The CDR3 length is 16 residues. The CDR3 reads CASSAVLGLGQETQYF. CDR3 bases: TGTGCCAGCAGCGCCGTCTTGGGGCTGGGGCAAGAGACCCAGTACTTC.

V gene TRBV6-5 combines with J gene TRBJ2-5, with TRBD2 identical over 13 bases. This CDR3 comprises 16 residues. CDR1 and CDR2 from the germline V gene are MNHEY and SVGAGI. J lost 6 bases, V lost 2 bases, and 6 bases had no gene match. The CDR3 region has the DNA TGTGCCAGCAGTTACCTGGGGACTAGCGGGAAAAAGACCCAGTACTTC. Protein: CASSYLGTSGKKTQYF.